This TCR beta chain is from a study of cytomegalovirus exposure and HLA in healthy donors. Study outcomes and limitations: Per a prior analysis, the majority of TCR beta V segments were productive roughly 90% or roughly 30% of the time.

CDR1 is LNHNV, CDR2 YYDKDF, per germline (reference sequence). The CDR3 is made up of 15 amino acids. Trimming cost V 8 bases and J 0 bases, with 17 bases left between them. About this clone: As yet, its antigen is unknown. This sample also contains other DNA sequences that code for the same CDR3.

Use of 60 Vbeta and 13 Jbeta primers characterized the PCR. Profiled with immunoSEQ multiplex PCR; TCRdb holds only in-frame clones, not every one. The sample yields some 140,000 clones, nearly 80% seen once. The TCR was taken from a man aged 25 to 45 in good health and CMV-seropositive. The chain is built from TRBV15 and TRBJ2-7, with D perhaps TRBD2 (7 bases). Sequenced: PBMCs. DNA of the CDR3: TGTGCCACCTCTAGGGGGGGAGGGAGCTCCTACGAGCAGTACTTC. It specifies CATSRGGGSSYEQYF.